This T cell receptor (beta chain) was observed in a study of cytomegalovirus exposure and HLA in healthy donors. The PCR employed 60 Vbeta primers together with 13 Jbeta primers. Generated by immunoSEQ multiplex PCR, the TCRdb table keeps only in-frame clones and is missing some. The repertoire holds 95,000 to 150,000 clones, with roughly 73% as singletons. About this clone itself: Its target is unknown.

Trimming removed 3 bases at V and 5 bases at J, with 14 bases between. CDR1 SGDLS and CDR2 YYNGEE come from the germline V gene. This CDR3 region has 14 residues. Notes on the study in general: When analyzed later, a missense DCLRE1C variant was found to be linked to TCR beta V- and J-gene trimming. The study dropped some indistinguishable V segments, TRBV6-2 and TRBV6-3 among them. 164 TCR beta chains were listed as cytomegalovirus-associated. Through in vitro validation, a few CMV-associated chains were shown to be specific for CMV antigens.

This sequence joins TRBV9 and TRBJ2-5; weak D call: TRBD2 (6 bases). Specimen: PBMCs. This sequence originates from a man aged 55 to 70 in good health and CMV-seropositive. The CDR3 coding sequence is TGTGCCAGCAGCGAGGAGGGCTTATCGGAGACCCAGTACTTC. It codes for CASSEEGLSETQYF. Based on the CDR3 plus reference TRBV9 and TRBJ2-5, the full variable domain is DSGVTQTPKHLITATGQRVTLRCSPRSGDLSVYWYQQSLDQGLQFLIQYYNGEERAKGNILERFSAQQFPDLHSELNLSSLELGDSALYFCASSEEGLSETQYFGPGTRLLVL.